The clone carrying this T cell receptor (beta chain) was counted a few times. The protocol was immunoSEQ multiplex PCR, while the TCRdb copy is restricted to in-frame clones and leaves out a portion. The table includes 23,000 or so clones, 70% to 85% detected once. These data originate in a study of T cells in tumors after PD-1 blockade. The V end lost 4 bases, the J end lost 7 bases, and 15 bases lay between the germline ends. The CDR3 has 13 residues. Germline CDR1 reads SGHNT; CDR2 reads YYREEE (reference sequence). The rearrangement uses TRBV5-4 and TRBJ2-7; D is perhaps TRBD1 or TRBD2 (7 bases each). The sequence came from a human donor with basal cell carcinoma. Sequencing was performed on PBMCs, taken after anti-PD-1 treatment. In nucleotides, the CDR3 is TGTGCCAGCAGCCTGACAGGGAGGGAAGAGCAGTACTTC. Its translation is CASSLTGREEQYF.